A single sample gave rise to the 5 T cell receptor beta chains below, sequenced in a study of early T cells in non-severe SARS-CoV-2 infection. TCRdb redid the calling of the 5' RACE reads with MiXCR, one entry per CDR3 protein. The table records more than 20,000 distinct CDR3 sequences, less than 4.5% of them present only once. Sequenced: whole blood. All receptors come from an adult who was a healthcare worker with PCR-confirmed SARS-CoV-2 infection or an uninfected control (not recorded which).

This clonotype was counted many times. The V and J genes are TRBV20-1 and TRBJ1-1; 7 bases line up with TRBD1. Germline-derived CDR1 and CDR2 are DFQATT and SNEGSKA (reference sequence). The trim removed 6 bases at V and 5 bases at J, leaving 9 bases unmatched. The CDR3 runs 13 residues. This chain's CDR3 is CSADRAGGTEAFF. The CDR3 DNA reads TGCAGTGCCGACAGGGCCGGGGGGACTGAAGCTTTCTTT.

Many counts were recorded for this clonotype. The chain uses TRBV7-2 and TRBJ2-2; perhaps TRBD1 as D (7 bases). This CDR3 comprises 18 residues. Germline CDR1 is SGHTA and CDR2 is FQGNSA. V was shortened by 5 bases and J by 4 bases, with 23 bases between the two germline ends. In nucleotides, the CDR3 is TGTGCCAGCAGCGTATGGTCGGGGCGACAGGGAGGCACCGGGGAGCTGTTTTTT. Residues: CASSVWSGRQGGTGELFF.

This clonotype occurred a few times. The genes are TRBV12-3 or TRBV12-4 and TRBJ2-1, with D perhaps TRBD1 (6 bases). The CDR3 spans 13 residues. V was shortened by 5 bases and J by 10 bases, with 15 bases between the two germline ends. The DNA of the CDR3 is TGTGCCAGCAGTCCACACTCTAGGGGGGAGCAGTTCTTC. Residues: CASSPHSRGEQFF.

This clonotype is categorized as medium-sized. The V and J genes are TRBV12-3 or TRBV12-4 and TRBJ2-2; D perhaps matches TRBD1 (5 bases). V shed 3 bases and J shed 7 bases, with 12 bases lying between them. The CDR3 runs to 14 residues. The CDR3 DNA is TGTGCCAGCAGTTTGCAGGGAAAAGGCGGGGAGCTGTTTTTT. This sequence encodes CASSLQGKGGELFF.

V usage is TRBV6-6 and J usage is TRBJ2-5; D may be TRBD1 (5 bases). The length of the CDR3 is 14 residues. Germline CDR1 MNHNY, CDR2 SVGAGI (reference sequence). The V gene lost 2 bases and the J gene lost 3 bases, with 10 bases spanning the gap. In DNA, the CDR3 is TGTGCCAGCAGTTACGAGACAGCGAAAGAGACCCAGTACTTC. Its translation is CASSYETAKETQYF.